This T cell receptor (beta chain) derives from a study of technical replicates of blood from four donors. Produced via immunoSEQ multiplex PCR; TCRdb's table is partial and in-frame only. The profile shows nearly 95,000 clones, 90% to 97% of them singletons. CDR3 size: 14 residues. V lost 3 bases and J lost 2, with 10 bases in between. CDR1 and CDR2 from the germline V gene are SNHLY and FYNNEI. The sequenced sample was T cells isolated from PBMCs. This TCR was recovered from a human donor in good health. V usage is TRBV2 and J usage is TRBJ1-1, with D unclear. The CDR3 reads CASSEAGVNTEAFF. CDR3 DNA sequence: TGTGCCAGCAGTGAGGCCGGGGTTAACACTGAAGCTTTCTTT.